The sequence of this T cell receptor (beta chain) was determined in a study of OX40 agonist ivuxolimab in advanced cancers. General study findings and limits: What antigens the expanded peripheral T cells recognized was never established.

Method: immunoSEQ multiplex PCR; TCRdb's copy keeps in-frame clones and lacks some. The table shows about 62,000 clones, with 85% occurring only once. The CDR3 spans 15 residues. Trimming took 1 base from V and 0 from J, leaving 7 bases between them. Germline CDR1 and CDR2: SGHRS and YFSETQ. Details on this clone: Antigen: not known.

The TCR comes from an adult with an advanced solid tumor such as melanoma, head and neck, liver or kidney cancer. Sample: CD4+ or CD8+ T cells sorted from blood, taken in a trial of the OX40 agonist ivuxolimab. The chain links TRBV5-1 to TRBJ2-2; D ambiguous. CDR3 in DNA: TGCGCCAGCAGCTTGAGTGGGACGAACACCGGGGAGCTGTTTTTT. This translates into CASSLSGTNTGELFF.